These 19 T cell receptor beta chains came from one sample sequenced in a study of blood T cell repertoires in COVID-19. Using immunoSEQ multiplex PCR, the repertoire was profiled, and TCRdb retains in-frame clones only, with some absent. This table holds a few hundred thousand clones, less than 90% found once. The sample was peripheral blood. The receptors derive from a woman in her fifties or sixties with acute or convalescent COVID-19.

V and J are TRBV5-4 and TRBJ2-5, with TRBD2 identical over 12 bases. The junction had 5 bases not matched to a gene; V was cut back by 0 bases and J by 5 bases. Germline V gene sequence: CDR1 SGHNT, CDR2 YYREEE (reference sequence). CDR3 length equals 16 residues. The CDR3 DNA sequence: TGTGCCAGCAGCTTGGCTAGCGGGGGGGCCTGGGAGACCCAGTACTTC. Translated: CASSLASGGAWETQYF.

This clone showed up just a few times. V and J are TRBV5-8 and TRBJ1-5; TRBD1 matches at 7 bases. The CDR3 contains 15 residues. CDR1 is SGHTS, CDR2 YDEGEE, per germline. Trimming removed 5 bases from V and 4 bases from J; junction bases left unmatched: 9. CDR3 region: CASSPRGTLNQPQHF. The DNA for the CDR3 is TGTGCCAGCAGTCCCAGGGGGACCCTTAATCAGCCCCAGCATTTT.

This clone was seen just once. The chain carries TRBV2 and TRBJ1-1, with a tentative D call TRBD1 (6 bases). Deletions cut 4 bases from V and 3 bases from J, with 12 bases between. The CDR3 sequence is 14 residues long. CDR1 and CDR2 (germline): SNHLY, FYNNEI. Here the CDR3 DNA reads TGTGCCAGCAGTGGCCAGGGGCGGCACACTGAAGCTTTCTTT. Translating gives CASSGQGRHTEAFF.

J is TRBJ2-3 and V is TRBV4-3; perhaps TRBD2 as D (5 bases). V was cut by 0 bases and J by 2 bases, with 21 bases left in between. Germline V gene lookup returns CDR1 LGHNA and CDR2 YSLEER. This CDR3 spans 19 amino acids. CDR3 protein: CASSQDPGLAGIPTDTQYF. CDR3 sequence (DNA): TGCGCCAGCAGCCAAGATCCCGGGCTTGCGGGCATCCCCACAGATACGCAGTATTTT.

The chain uses TRBV6-2 or TRBV6-3 and TRBJ1-2; TRBD1 matches at 8 bases. V dropped 6 bases and J dropped 7; count of bases not matched to a gene: 10. Germline V gives CDR1 MNHEY, CDR2 SVGEGT. The CDR3 consists of 14 residues. The DNA for the CDR3 is TGTGCCAGCAGCCCGACCCCAGGGGGCTCTGGCTACACCTTC. Its translation is CASSPTPGGSGYTF.

CDR3 sequence reads: CASSTLAGIISYNEQFF. In DNA form, the CDR3 reads TGTGCCAGCAGTACCCTAGCGGGGATAATCTCCTACAATGAGCAGTTCTTC. The V gene is TRBV6-4, the J gene TRBJ2-1; TRBD2 matches 9 bases. Germline CDR1 reads MRHNA; CDR2 reads SNTAGT. With 5 bases clipped from V and 0 bases from J, the junction kept 8 bases outside the gene matches. The CDR3 runs to 17 residues.

The chain employs TRBV6-5 and TRBJ2-7; 8 bases are a match to TRBD1. This CDR3 comprises 14 residues. The germline V gene encodes CDR1 MNHEY and CDR2 SVGAGI. V lost 2 bases and J lost 1; bases outside the gene matches: 1. Here the CDR3 DNA reads TGTGCCAGCAGTTACAACAGGGGGTCCTACGAGCAGTACTTC. Its translation: CASSYNRGSYEQYF.

The V call is TRBV5-1, the J call TRBJ2-3, with 7 bases matching TRBD1. Looked up from germline, CDR1 is SGHRS and CDR2 is YFSETQ. Unmatched junction bases numbered 9, after V lost 4 bases and J lost 1 base. This CDR3 has 16 residues. The CDR3 loop reads CASSPPRQGGTDTQYF. The CDR3 DNA is TGCGCCAGCAGCCCACCCCGACAGGGTGGCACAGATACGCAGTATTTT.

The rearrangement joins TRBV2 to TRBJ2-7; 7 bases fit TRBD1. With V trimmed by 6 bases and J by 0 bases, 2 bases remained unmatched. Per germline, CDR1 SNHLY and CDR2 FYNNEI. The CDR3 spans 13 residues. In nucleotides, the CDR3 is TGTGCCAGCAGCGACAGGGACTCCTACGAGCAGTACTTC. It translates to CASSDRDSYEQYF.

This clone was detected only a few times. The chain is built from TRBV29-1 and TRBJ2-7, with 10 bases identical to TRBD1. V trimming: 6 bases; J trimming: 2 bases; junction bases outside the gene matches: 7. The CDR3 covers 14 residues. The V gene's germline CDR1 is SQVTM and CDR2 ANQGSEA. This CDR3 is CSVRGQGTTYEQYF. The CDR3 nucleotides are TGCAGCGTCCGGGGACAGGGGACAACCTACGAGCAGTACTTC.

This chain's CDR3 is CASSHDSYNEQFF. The CDR3 nucleotides read TGTGCCAGCAGCCACGACAGTTACAATGAGCAGTTCTTC. The genes are TRBV6-5 and TRBJ2-1; D may be TRBD1 (5 bases). CDR1 and CDR2 from the germline V gene are MNHEY and SVGAGI. This CDR3 contains 13 residues. Trimming removed 6 bases from V and 4 bases from J, with 10 bases in between.

The rearrangement joins TRBV2 to TRBJ2-3; 7 bases are shared with TRBD2. The CDR3 spans 12 residues. The germline gives CDR1 SNHLY, CDR2 FYNNEI. The J segment lost 5 bases and the V segment lost 8 bases, leaving 4 bases of the junction unmatched. The CDR3, as DNA: TGTGCCAGCGGGACTACAGGAGATACGCAGTATTTT. This gives the protein CASGTTGDTQYF.

The chain joins TRBV15 to TRBJ2-3; TRBD2 matches 10 bases. Germline V gene lookup returns CDR1 LNHNV and CDR2 YYDKDF (reference sequence). This CDR3 contains 15 residues. Unmatched junction bases numbered 4, after V lost 3 bases and J lost 4 bases. In nucleotides, the CDR3 is TGTGCCACCAGCAGGATGACTAGCGGGCCAGATACGCAGTATTTT. Translating gives CATSRMTSGPDTQYF.

This chain connects TRBV19 to TRBJ1-2; unclear D gene. V lost 5 bases and J 8 bases, leaving 12 bases between the germline ends. The CDR3 spans 12 residues. From germline, CDR1 is LNHDA and CDR2 SQIVND (reference sequence). For the CDR3, the DNA is TGTGCCAGTAGTGAAGCCGAGGGAGGCTACACCTTC. Encoded protein: CASSEAEGGYTF.

J is TRBJ2-7 and V is TRBV7-2; TRBD2 agrees at 7 bases. Unmatched junction bases numbered 8, after V lost 3 bases and J lost 0 bases. Germline V gene data show CDR1 as SGHTA and CDR2 as FQGNSA. There are 16 residues in the CDR3. Here the CDR3 reads CASSFSSGVSSYEQYF. CDR3 sequence (DNA): TGTGCCAGCAGCTTCTCGAGCGGGGTTTCCTCCTACGAGCAGTACTTC.

CDR3 nucleotides: TGCAGCGGCGGGACAGACCCTAACTATGGCTACACCTTC. As protein: CSGGTDPNYGYTF. J is TRBJ1-2 and V is TRBV29-1; 7 bases agree with TRBD1. Germline CDR1 SQVTM, CDR2 ANQGSEA. The J segment lost 0 bases and the V segment lost 7 bases, leaving 5 bases of the junction unmatched. This CDR3 contains 13 residues.

The rearrangement joins TRBV5-1 to TRBJ2-7; TRBD1 matches 7 bases. V gave up 4 bases and J gave up 2 bases; unmatched junction bases: 3. Germline V gene lookup returns CDR1 SGHRS and CDR2 YFSETQ. CDR3 size: 13 residues. CDR3 in DNA: TGCGCCAGCAGCCCAGGGACAGCCTACGAGCAGTACTTC. Its translation is CASSPGTAYEQYF.

The rearrangement uses TRBV6-5 and TRBJ1-6; TRBD1 matches at 9 bases. The ends lost 7 bases at V and 9 bases at J; junction bases unmatched: 7. The CDR3 is 14 amino acids. Germline CDR1 and CDR2: MNHEY and SVGAGI. CDR3 protein: CASTFRQGVSPLHF. The DNA for the CDR3 is TGTGCCAGCACCTTTAGACAGGGGGTTTCACCCCTCCACTTT.

The chain joins TRBV7-9 to TRBJ1-2, with 9 positions matching TRBD1. The germline V gene has CDR1 SEHNR and CDR2 FQNEAQ (reference sequence). The CDR3 sequence is 15 residues long. After removal of 0 bases from V and 6 bases from J, the junction contained 5 bases not matched to a gene. CDR3 coding DNA: TGTGCCAGCAGCTTAGCGGGGACAGGGCGTGATGGCTACACCTTC. Protein sequence: CASSLAGTGRDGYTF.